One and the same sample provided the 3 T cell receptor beta chains below, sequenced in a study of radiotherapy plus CTLA-4 blockade in lung cancer (dated by TCRdb to the late 2010s). The library was obtained by the immunoSEQ multiplex PCR assay. The table comes from immuneACCESS by way of TCRdb, which keeps in-frame sequences with V and J called. Part of the clones is missing from these tables; in studies checked, under half for an unresolved V gene and the rest for unknown reasons. The sample records 65,000 to 85,000 clones, roughly three quarters of which are singletons. The ten largest clones take up 16% of the sample. Sequenced here: peripheral blood, sampled from a patient treated with radiotherapy plus ipilimumab. The origin of the receptors is a human donor with non-small cell lung cancer whose response to radiotherapy plus ipilimumab could not be evaluated. Some clones in this sample may be carry-over from other donors' samples.

This chain joins TRBV6-5 and TRBJ2-6; D perhaps matches TRBD2 (7 bases). Trimming removed 11 bases at V and 0 bases at J, with 14 bases between. CDR3 length: 15 amino acids. Germline-derived CDR1 and CDR2 are MNHEY and SVGAGI. CDR3 bases: TGTGCCTCAAAGGGGGGGCCCTCTGGGGCCAACGTCCTGACTTTC. It specifies CASKGGPSGANVLTF.

The chain uses TRBV7-2 and TRBJ1-2; 8 positions agree with TRBD1. The CDR3 sequence is 14 residues long. Germline CDR1 and CDR2: SGHTA and FQGNSA. Germline trimming cut 4 bases from V and 8 bases from J; bases unmatched to any gene: 9. In DNA, the CDR3 is TGTGCCAGCAGCTCCCTGGACAGGGTGCGGGGCTACACCTTC. Translation: CASSSLDRVRGYTF.

The chain recombines TRBV7-2 with TRBJ2-7, with D tentatively TRBD2 (6 bases). V lost 5 bases and J 5 bases, leaving 13 bases between the germline ends. CDR3 length: 13 amino acids. Germline loops: CDR1 SGHTA, CDR2 FQGNSA. The CDR3 protein is CASSIGTVDEQYF. DNA for the CDR3: TGTGCCAGCAGCATAGGGACTGTGGACGAGCAGTACTTC.